The next 4 T cell receptor beta chains were all read from a single sample in a study of T cell responses to AZD1222 COVID-19 vaccine. The method was immunoSEQ multiplex PCR; TCRdb's version includes in-frame clones alone and lacks a portion of them. The data show approximately 73,000 clones, with roughly 85% seen just once and 2.5% to 3.5% held by the top ten. This sample comprised peripheral blood, obtained on day 0 of AZD1222 vaccination. The receptors stem from an adult in good health.

In its sample, this clone was seen a few times. The V call is TRBV6-1, the J call TRBJ2-1; possibly TRBD1 for D (6 bases). CDR1 and CDR2 (germline): MNHNS, SASEGT. Trimming left V 4 bases short and J 5 bases short, with 21 bases between. The CDR3 has 17 residues. The CDR3, as DNA: TGTGCCAGCAGTGCACAAAGTGGGGCCAGGGGTGACAATGAGCAGTTCTTC. Amino acids: CASSAQSGARGDNEQFF.

This clone has only one observation. The rearrangement links TRBV2 to TRBJ1-6; D may be TRBD1 (6 bases). V was clipped by 6 bases and J by 9 bases, with 18 bases between them. CDR1 is SNHLY, CDR2 FYNNEI, per germline. CDR3 size: 15 residues. Written as DNA, the CDR3 is TGTGCCAGCAGCGACACAACAGGGAGGGCTTCACCCCTCCACTTT. Translated, it gives CASSDTTGRASPLHF.

This chain connects TRBV5-1 to TRBJ2-7; possible D gene TRBD2, 5 bases. V shed 5 bases and J shed 3 bases, with 12 bases lying between them. The CDR3 spans 13 residues. CDR1 is SGHRS and CDR2 is YFSETQ in the germline V gene. CDR3: CASSETNFYEQYF. In nucleotides, the CDR3 is TGCGCCAGCAGTGAGACTAACTTCTACGAGCAGTACTTC.

The chain couples TRBV5-5 to TRBJ2-7; D gene unclear. Trimming took off 0 bases at V and 0 bases at J, with 10 bases between the two ends. The CDR3 totals 15 residues. Germline V gene sequence: CDR1 SGHKS, CDR2 YYEKEE (reference sequence). DNA of the CDR3: TGTGCCAGCAGCTTGGAGTGGGTTAACTCCTACGAGCAGTACTTC. The encoded protein is CASSLEWVNSYEQYF.